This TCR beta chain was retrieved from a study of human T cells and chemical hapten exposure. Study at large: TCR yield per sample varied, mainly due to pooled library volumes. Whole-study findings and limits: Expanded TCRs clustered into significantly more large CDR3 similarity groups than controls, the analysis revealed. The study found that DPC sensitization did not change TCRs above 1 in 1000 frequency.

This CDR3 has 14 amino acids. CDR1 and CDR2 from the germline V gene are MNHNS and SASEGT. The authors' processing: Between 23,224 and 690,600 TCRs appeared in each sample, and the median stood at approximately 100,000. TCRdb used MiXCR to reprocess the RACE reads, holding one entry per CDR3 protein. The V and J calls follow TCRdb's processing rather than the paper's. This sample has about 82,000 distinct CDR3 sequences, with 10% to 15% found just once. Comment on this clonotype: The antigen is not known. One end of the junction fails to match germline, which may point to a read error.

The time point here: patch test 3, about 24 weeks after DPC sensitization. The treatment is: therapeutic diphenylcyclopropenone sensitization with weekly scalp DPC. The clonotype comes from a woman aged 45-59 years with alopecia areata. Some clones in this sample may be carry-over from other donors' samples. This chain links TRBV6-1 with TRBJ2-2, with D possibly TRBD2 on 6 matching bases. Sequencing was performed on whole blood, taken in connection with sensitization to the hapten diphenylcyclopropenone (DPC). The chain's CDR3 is CAGSLSGDGGELFF. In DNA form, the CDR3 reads TGTGCCGGCAGTCTCTCGGGAGATGGCGGGGAGCTGTTTTTT.